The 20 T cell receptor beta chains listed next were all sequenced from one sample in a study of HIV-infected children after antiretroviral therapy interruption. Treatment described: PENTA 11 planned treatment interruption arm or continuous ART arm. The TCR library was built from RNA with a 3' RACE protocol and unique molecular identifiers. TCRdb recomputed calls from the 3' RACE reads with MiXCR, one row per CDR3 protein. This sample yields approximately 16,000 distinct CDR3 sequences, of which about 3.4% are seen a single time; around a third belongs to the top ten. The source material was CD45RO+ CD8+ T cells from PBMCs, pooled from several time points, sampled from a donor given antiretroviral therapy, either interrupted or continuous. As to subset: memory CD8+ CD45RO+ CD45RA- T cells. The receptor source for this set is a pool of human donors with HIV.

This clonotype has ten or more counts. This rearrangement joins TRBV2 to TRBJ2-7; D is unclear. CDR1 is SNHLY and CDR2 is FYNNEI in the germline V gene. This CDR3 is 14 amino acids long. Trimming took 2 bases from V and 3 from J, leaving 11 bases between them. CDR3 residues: CASSEHGLVYEQYF. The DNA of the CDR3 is TGTGCCAGCAGTGAACATGGCTTGGTCTACGAGCAGTACTTC.

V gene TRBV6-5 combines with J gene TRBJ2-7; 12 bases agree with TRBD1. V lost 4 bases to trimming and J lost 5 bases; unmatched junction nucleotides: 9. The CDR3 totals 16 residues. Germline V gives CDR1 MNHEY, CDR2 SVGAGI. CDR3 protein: CASSFSPGTGGNEQYF. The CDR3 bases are TGTGCCAGCAGTTTCTCCCCCGGGACAGGGGGCAACGAGCAGTACTTC.

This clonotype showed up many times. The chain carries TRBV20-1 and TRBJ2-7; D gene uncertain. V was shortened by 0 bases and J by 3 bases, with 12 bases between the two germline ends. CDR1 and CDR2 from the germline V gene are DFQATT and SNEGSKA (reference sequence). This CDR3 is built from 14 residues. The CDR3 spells CSARDMFSGYEQYF. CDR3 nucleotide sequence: TGCAGTGCTAGAGATATGTTCTCGGGCTACGAGCAGTACTTC.

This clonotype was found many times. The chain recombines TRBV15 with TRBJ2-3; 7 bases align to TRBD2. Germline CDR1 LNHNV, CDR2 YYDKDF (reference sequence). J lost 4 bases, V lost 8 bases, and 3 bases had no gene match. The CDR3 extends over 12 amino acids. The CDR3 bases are TGTGCCACCCGGGGGGTTGCAGATACGCAGTATTTT. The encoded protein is CATRGVADTQYF. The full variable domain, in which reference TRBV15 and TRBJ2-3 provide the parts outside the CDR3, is DAMVIQNPRYQVTQFGKPVTLSCSQTLNHNVMYWYQQKSSQAPKLLFHYYDKDFNNEADTPDNFQSRRPNTSFCFLDIRSPGLGDTAMYLCATRGVADTQYFGPGTRLTVL.

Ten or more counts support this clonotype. CDR3 sequence: CATTPGTGLGEQFF. Here the CDR3 DNA reads TGCGCCACCACACCCGGGACAGGGTTGGGTGAGCAGTTCTTC. V and J are TRBV5-1 and TRBJ2-1, with 9 bases lining up with TRBD1. Germline loops: CDR1 SGHRS, CDR2 YFSETQ. With V trimmed by 9 bases and J by 9 bases, 13 bases remained unmatched. The CDR3 loop spans 14 amino acids.

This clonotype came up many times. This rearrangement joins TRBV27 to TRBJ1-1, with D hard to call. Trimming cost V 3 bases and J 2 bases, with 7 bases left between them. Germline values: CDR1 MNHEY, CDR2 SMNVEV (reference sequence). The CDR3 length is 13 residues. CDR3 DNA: TGTGCCAGCAGTTTCAAGTCAAACACTGAAGCTTTCTTT. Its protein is CASSFKSNTEAFF.

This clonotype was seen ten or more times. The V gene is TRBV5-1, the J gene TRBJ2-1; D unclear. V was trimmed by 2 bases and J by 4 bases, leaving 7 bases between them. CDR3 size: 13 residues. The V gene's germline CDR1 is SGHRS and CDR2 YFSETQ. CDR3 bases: TGCGCCAGCAGCTTAGACATGTACAATGAGCAGTTCTTC. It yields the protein CASSLDMYNEQFF. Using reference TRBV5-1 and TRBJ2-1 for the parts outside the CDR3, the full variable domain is KAGVTQTPRYLIKTRGQQVTLSCSPISGHRSVSWYQQTPGQGLQFLFEYFSETQRNKGNFPGRFSGRQFSNSRSEMNVSTLELGDSALYLCASSLDMYNEQFFGPGTRLTVL.

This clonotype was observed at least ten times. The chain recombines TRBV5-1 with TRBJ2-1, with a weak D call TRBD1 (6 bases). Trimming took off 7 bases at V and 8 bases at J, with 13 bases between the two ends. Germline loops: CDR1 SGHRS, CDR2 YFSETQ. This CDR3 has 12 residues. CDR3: CASGDQGHEQFF. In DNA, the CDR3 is TGCGCCAGCGGCGATCAGGGGCATGAGCAGTTCTTC.

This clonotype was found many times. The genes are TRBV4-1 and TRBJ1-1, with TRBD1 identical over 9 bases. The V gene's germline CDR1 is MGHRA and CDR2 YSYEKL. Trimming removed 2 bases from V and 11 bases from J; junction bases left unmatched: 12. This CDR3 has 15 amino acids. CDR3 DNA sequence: TGCGCCAGCAGCCAACTACCCGGGGACAGGGAGGTGGCTTTCTTT. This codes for CASSQLPGDREVAFF.

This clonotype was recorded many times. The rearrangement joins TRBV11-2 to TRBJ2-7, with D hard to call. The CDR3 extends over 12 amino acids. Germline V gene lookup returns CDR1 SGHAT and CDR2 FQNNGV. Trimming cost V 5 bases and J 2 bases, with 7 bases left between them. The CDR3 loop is CASSIGTYEQYF. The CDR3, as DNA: TGTGCCAGCAGCATTGGGACCTACGAGCAGTACTTC.

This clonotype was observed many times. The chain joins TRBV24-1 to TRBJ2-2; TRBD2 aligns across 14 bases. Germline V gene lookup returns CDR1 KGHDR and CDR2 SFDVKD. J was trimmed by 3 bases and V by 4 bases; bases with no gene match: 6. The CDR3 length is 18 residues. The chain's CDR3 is CATSEPGLAGGYTGELFF. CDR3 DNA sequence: TGTGCCACCAGTGAACCCGGACTAGCGGGGGGATACACCGGGGAGCTGTTTTTT.

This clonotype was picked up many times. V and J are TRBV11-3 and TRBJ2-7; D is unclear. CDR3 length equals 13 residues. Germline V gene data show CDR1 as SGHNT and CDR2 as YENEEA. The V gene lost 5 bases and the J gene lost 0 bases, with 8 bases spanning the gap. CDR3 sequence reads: CASSLYHSYEQYF. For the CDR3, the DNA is TGTGCCAGCAGCCTCTACCACTCCTACGAGCAGTACTTC.

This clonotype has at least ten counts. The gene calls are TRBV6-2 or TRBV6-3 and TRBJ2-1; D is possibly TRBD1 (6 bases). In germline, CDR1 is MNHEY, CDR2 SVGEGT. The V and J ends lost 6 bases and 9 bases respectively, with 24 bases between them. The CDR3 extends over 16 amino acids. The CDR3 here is CASSVPPGQGIGEQFF. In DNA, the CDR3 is TGTGCCAGCAGCGTACCCCCCGGGCAGGGGATCGGTGAGCAGTTCTTC.

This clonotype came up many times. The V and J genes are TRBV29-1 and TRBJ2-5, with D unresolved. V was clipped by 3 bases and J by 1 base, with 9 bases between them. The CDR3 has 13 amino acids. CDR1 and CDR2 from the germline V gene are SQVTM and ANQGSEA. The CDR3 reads CSVDVPLQETQYF. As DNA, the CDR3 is TGCAGCGTTGATGTACCTCTCCAAGAGACCCAGTACTTC.

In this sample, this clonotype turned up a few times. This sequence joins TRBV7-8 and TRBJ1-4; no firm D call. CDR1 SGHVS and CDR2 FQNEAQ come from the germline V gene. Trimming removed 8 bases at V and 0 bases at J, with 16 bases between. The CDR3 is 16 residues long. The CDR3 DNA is TGTGCCAGCGCCAAAGAGCGGGCAGCAACTAATGAAAAACTGTTTTTT. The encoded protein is CASAKERAATNEKLFF.

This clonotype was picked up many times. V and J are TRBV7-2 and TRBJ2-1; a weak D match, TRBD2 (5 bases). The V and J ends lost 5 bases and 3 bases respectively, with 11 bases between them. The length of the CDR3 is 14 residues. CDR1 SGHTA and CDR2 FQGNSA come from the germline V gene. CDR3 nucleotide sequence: TGTGCCAGCAGCCTGGCGAGGGACTACAATGAGCAGTTCTTC. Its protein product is CASSLARDYNEQFF.

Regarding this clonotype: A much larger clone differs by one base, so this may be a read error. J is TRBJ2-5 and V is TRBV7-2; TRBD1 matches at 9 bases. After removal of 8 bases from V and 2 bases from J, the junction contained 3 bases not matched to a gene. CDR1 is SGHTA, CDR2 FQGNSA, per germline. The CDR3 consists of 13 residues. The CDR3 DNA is TGTGCCAGCCAAGACAGGGGGCAAGAGACCCAGTACTTC. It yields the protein CASQDRGQETQYF.

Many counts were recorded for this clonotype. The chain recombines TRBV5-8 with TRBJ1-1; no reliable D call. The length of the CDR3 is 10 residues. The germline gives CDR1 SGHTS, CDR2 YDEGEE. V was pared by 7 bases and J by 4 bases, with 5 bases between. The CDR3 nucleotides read TGTGCCAGCGTTGTCACTGAAGCTTTCTTT. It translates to CASVVTEAFF.

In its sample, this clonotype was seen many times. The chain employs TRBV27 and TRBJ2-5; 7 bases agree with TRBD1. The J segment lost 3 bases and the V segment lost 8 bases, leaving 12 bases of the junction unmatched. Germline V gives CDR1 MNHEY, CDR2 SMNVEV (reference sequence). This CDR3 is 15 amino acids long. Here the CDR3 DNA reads TGTGCCAGCCAATCTCGTCCCGGGACAGAAGAGACCCAGTACTTC. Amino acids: CASQSRPGTEETQYF.

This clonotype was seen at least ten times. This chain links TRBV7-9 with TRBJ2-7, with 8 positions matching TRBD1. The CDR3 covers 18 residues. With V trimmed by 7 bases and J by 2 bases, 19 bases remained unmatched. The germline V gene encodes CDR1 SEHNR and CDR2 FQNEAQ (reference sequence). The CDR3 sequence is CASTLAGRGRGGTYEQYF. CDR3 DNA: TGTGCCAGCACCCTAGCCGGCAGGGGGCGAGGAGGAACCTACGAGCAGTACTTC.